The subject of this entry is one TCR beta chain. TCRdb's copy holds only in-frame clones and misses some; the assay was immunoSEQ multiplex PCR. The sample holds about 58,000 clones; approximately 86% are singletons and the top ten take more than 0.9%. This entry is derived from a study of OX40 agonist ivuxolimab in advanced cancers. There are 14 residues in the CDR3. Germline V gene lookup returns CDR1 MNHEY and CDR2 SMNVEV (reference sequence). J gave up 5 bases and V 0 bases, and 1 base lay outside the gene matches. This clonotype was sampled from an adult with an advanced solid tumor such as melanoma, head and neck, liver or kidney cancer. The chain employs TRBV27 and TRBJ1-2; 9 nucleotides agree with TRBD1. Sequencing used CD4+ or CD8+ T cells sorted from blood, obtained in a trial of the OX40 agonist ivuxolimab. The CDR3 nucleotides are TGTGCCAGCAGTTTATCCGGACAGGGGTATGGCTACACCTTC. Residues: CASSLSGQGYGYTF.